This T cell receptor beta chain was documented in a study of blood T cell repertoires in COVID-19. Whole-study context: From the United States, Italy and Spain came samples of acute and convalescent COVID-19.

This CDR3 spans 13 amino acids. V dropped 3 bases and J dropped 2; count of bases not matched to a gene: 4. Germline assignment: CDR1 DFQATT and CDR2 SNEGSKA (reference sequence). Clones were sequenced by immunoSEQ multiplex PCR, and TCRdb holds only the in-frame ones, with some missing. The repertoire includes 310,000 or so clones, over 75% of them detected once, and 9.5% sits in the top ten. The clonotype originates from a woman aged 40 to 50 who had recovered from COVID-19. Sequencing was done on a sample of PBMCs or T cells enriched from blood (not recorded which). The chain combines TRBV20-1 with TRBJ2-7, with 7 bases fitting TRBD2. DNA for the CDR3: TGCAGTGCTAGTGCTAGCGGAACCTACGAGCAGTACTTC. Translation gives CSASASGTYEQYF.